This TCR beta chain was identified during a study of T-cell memory formation after mild COVID-19. Findings and limits, study-wide: Among contracting clones, CD4+ were mainly CM/EM and CD8+ enriched in EMRA. Cross-reactive memory appears to have joined, as suggested by some responding clones showing up in pre-infection memory. Nothing showed for sure that second-wave clones peaking on day 37 were SARS-CoV-2 specific.

From germline, CDR1 is LGHDT and CDR2 YNNKEL (reference sequence). J gave up 5 bases and V 0 bases, and 15 bases lay outside the gene matches. CDR3 length: 19 amino acids. As regards this clonotype: Its antigen remains unidentified.

TCRdb re-analysed the 5' RACE reads in MiXCR, keeping a single row per CDR3 protein. The data show 200,000 or so distinct CDR3 sequences, approximately 16% seen once. This clonotype was obtained from an adult woman who had mild COVID-19 (a few samples of this study predate the infection). Cell type and time point are not known. Sequenced sample: PBMCs or a T cell subset sorted from them (not recorded which). This chain joins TRBV3-1 and TRBJ1-1; 10 nucleotides match TRBD1. CDR3 amino acids: CASSQDRRDRGQVETEAFF. The CDR3 nucleotides are TGTGCCAGCAGCCAAGATCGGCGGGACAGGGGACAGGTCGAAACTGAAGCTTTCTTT.